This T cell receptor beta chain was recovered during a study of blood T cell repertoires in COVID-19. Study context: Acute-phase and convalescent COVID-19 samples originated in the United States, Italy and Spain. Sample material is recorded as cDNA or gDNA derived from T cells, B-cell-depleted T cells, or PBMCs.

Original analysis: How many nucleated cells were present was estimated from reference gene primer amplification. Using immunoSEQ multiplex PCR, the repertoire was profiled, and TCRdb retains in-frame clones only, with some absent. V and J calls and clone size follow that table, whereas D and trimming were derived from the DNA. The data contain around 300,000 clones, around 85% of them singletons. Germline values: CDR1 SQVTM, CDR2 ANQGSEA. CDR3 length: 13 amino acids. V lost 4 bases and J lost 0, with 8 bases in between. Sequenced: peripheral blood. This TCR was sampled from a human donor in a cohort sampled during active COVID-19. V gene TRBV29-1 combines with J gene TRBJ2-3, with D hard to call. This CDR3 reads CSVVRYSTDTQYF. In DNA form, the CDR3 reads TGCAGCGTTGTGCGGTACAGCACAGATACGCAGTATTTT.